The 5 T cell receptor beta chains given below trace back to one sample, sequenced in a study of CD8+ T cells in alopecia areata. Noted treatment: oral pan-JAK inhibitor, 5-10 mg twice daily. Reverse transcribed after extraction, RNA yielded cDNA as the sequencing template. This table comes from immunoSEQ multiplex PCR, and its TCRdb copy is limited to in-frame clones, with some not included. Of about 200,000 clones in the sample, less than 45% were seen once. Source: CD4+ T cells sorted from blood, taken at approximately week 34, from a patient treated with tofacitinib. All receptors derive from a human donor with alopecia areata.

This sequence joins TRBV29-1 and TRBJ2-7, with 10 bases fitting TRBD1. This CDR3 has 12 residues. Unmatched junction bases numbered 3, after V lost 4 bases and J lost 6 bases. In germline, CDR1 is SQVTM, CDR2 ANQGSEA. CDR3 loop: CSVGTGGSEQYF. The CDR3 nucleotides are TGCAGCGTTGGGACAGGGGGTAGCGAGCAGTACTTC.

The rearrangement uses TRBV2 and TRBJ2-7; the match to TRBD1 covers 8 bases. CDR1 is SNHLY and CDR2 is FYNNEI in the germline V gene. The CDR3 totals 12 residues. Trimming at V came to 10 bases and at J to 2 bases, leaving 4 bases not matched to a gene. The CDR3 bases are TGTGCCACTCGGGACAGGCCCTACGAGCAGTACTTC. Its translation: CATRDRPYEQYF.

The V gene is TRBV6-1, the J gene TRBJ2-7, with 8 bases matching TRBD2. This CDR3 spans 14 amino acids. Looked up from germline, CDR1 is MNHNS and CDR2 is SASEGT. The junction had 9 bases not matched to a gene; V was cut back by 7 bases and J by 4 bases. CDR3 loop: CASTLSGGKYEQYF. As DNA, the CDR3 is TGTGCCAGCACCCTAAGCGGGGGCAAGTACGAGCAGTACTTC.

The chain uses TRBV30 and TRBJ1-2, with D maybe TRBD1 (6 bases). CDR1 and CDR2 (germline): GTSNPN, SVGIG (reference sequence). Trimming took 1 base from V and 5 from J, leaving 23 bases between them. The CDR3 extends over 17 amino acids. CDR3 loop: CAWSGRRTTGRRYGYTF. The CDR3 DNA reads as TGTGCCTGGAGTGGGCGGAGAACGACAGGCCGGCGTTATGGCTACACCTTC.

This CDR3 is CASSLLGGGGGATDTQYF. The CDR3, as DNA: TGCGCCAGCAGCTTGTTGGGCGGTGGCGGGGGGGCGACAGATACGCAGTATTTT. This chain uses TRBV5-1 with TRBJ2-3; 9 bases are a match to TRBD2. The length of the CDR3 is 18 residues. The J segment lost 3 bases and the V segment lost 1 base, leaving 12 bases of the junction unmatched. Germline V gene sequence: CDR1 SGHRS, CDR2 YFSETQ.